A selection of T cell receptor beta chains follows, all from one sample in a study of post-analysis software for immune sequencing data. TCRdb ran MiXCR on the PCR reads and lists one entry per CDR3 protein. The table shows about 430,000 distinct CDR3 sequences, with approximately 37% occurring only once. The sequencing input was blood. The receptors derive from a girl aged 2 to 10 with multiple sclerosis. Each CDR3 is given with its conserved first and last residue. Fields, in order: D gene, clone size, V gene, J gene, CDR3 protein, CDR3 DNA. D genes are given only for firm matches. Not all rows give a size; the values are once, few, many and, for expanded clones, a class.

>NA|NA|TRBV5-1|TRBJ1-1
CASGLTTANTEAFF
TGCGCCAGCGGCTTGACGACAGCCAACACTGAAGCTTTCTTT
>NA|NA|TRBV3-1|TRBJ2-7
CASSPLFVGSYRYEQYF
TGTGCCAGCAGCCCCCTTTTCGTTGGGTCTTATCGCTACGAGCAGTACTTC
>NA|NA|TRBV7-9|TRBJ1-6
CASTNLNSPLHF
TGTGCCAGCACCAATCTAAATTCACCCCTCCACTTT
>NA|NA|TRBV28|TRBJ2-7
CASSPVAGLHEQYF
TGTGCCAGCAGTCCCGTTGCAGGGCTCCACGAGCAGTACTTC
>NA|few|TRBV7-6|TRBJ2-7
CASSSSLGRRQYEQYF
TGTGCCAGCAGCTCCTCTCTCGGGCGTCGTCAATACGAGCAGTACTTC
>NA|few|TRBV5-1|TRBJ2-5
CASSLVSTGRETQYF
TGCGCCAGCAGCTTGGTCTCTACAGGGAGGGAGACCCAGTACTTC
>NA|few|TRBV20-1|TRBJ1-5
CSAMRRDSSNQPQHF
TGCAGTGCTATGAGAAGGGATTCTAGCAATCAGCCCCAGCATTTT
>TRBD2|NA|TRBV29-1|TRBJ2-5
CSVEAGVETQYF
TGCAGCGTTGAGGCGGGAGTGGAGACCCAGTACTTC
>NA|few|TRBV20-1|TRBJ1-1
CSASKGTEAFF
TGCAGTGCTAGTAAGGGGACTGAAGCTTTCTTT
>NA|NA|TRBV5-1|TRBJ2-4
CASSLGPSNIQYF
TGCGCCAGCAGTTTGGGGCCTAGCAACATTCAGTACTTC
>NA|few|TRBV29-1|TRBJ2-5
CSVAKSFSIFQETQYF
TGCAGCGTTGCGAAATCCTTCAGCATATTCCAAGAGACCCAGTACTTC
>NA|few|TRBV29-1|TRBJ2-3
CSSLGTADTQYF
TGCAGCTCGTTGGGGACGGCAGATACGCAGTATTTT
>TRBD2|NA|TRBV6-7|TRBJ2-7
CASSYKRGRTYEQYF
TGTGCCAGCAGTTATAAGCGGGGGCGAACCTACGAGCAGTACTTC
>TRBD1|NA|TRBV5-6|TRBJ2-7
CASSLGTGAIYEQYF
TGTGCCAGCAGCTTAGGGACAGGGGCAATCTACGAGCAGTACTTC
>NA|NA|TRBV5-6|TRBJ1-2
CASSIGTTEGYTF
TGTGCCAGCAGCATTGGGACAACCGAAGGCTACACCTTC
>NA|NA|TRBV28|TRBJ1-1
CASRLPPLGGNTEAFF
TGTGCCAGCAGATTACCTCCTTTGGGCGGGAACACTGAAGCTTTCTTT
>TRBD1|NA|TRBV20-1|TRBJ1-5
CSALTGRGNQPQHF
TGCAGTGCTTTGACAGGGAGGGGGAATCAGCCCCAGCATTTT
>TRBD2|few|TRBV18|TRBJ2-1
CASSPPTTPSGGASEQFF
TGTGCCAGCTCACCACCGACTACCCCTAGCGGGGGGGCGAGTGAGCAGTTCTTC
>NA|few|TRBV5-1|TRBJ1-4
CASSLNDGLKVSALATNEKLFF
TGCGCCAGCAGCTTAAACGACGGGCTGAAAGTCTCAGCTCTGGCAACTAATGAAAAACTGTTTTTT
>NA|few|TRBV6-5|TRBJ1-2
CASRPGGPERGYTF
TGTGCCAGCAGACCCGGGGGCCCAGAGAGGGGCTACACCTTC
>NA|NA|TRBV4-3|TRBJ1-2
CASSQDGCGYTF
TGCGCCAGCAGCCAAGACGGCTGTGGCTACACCTTC
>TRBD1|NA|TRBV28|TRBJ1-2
CASSYGQVHGYTF
TGTGCCAGCAGCTATGGACAGGTCCATGGCTACACCTTC
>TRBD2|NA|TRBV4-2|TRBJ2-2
CASSQDRRLTGTSGRYTGELFF
TGTGCCAGCAGCCAGGACCGACGGCTGACCGGGACTAGCGGGAGATACACCGGGGAGCTGTTTTTT
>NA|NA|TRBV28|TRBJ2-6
CACRDSDGANVLTF
TGTGCTTGCAGGGATAGTGATGGGGCCAACGTCCTGACTTTC
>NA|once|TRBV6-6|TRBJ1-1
CASRDRRATEAFF
TGTGCCAGCAGGGACCGGAGGGCCACTGAAGCTTTCTTT
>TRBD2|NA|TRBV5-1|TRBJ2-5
CASSLEVTSGEETQYF
TGCGCCAGCAGCTTGGAAGTGACTAGCGGAGAAGAGACCCAGTACTTC
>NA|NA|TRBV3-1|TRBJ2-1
CASSQVSTISYNEQFF
TGTGCCAGCAGCCAAGTTAGCACCATTTCCTACAATGAGCAGTTCTTC
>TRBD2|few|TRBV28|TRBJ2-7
CASRLSGGHYEQYF
TGTGCCAGCAGGCTCAGCGGGGGCCACTACGAGCAGTACTTC
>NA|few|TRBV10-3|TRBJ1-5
CAISDSNQPQHF
TGTGCCATCAGTGACAGCAATCAGCCCCAGCATTTT
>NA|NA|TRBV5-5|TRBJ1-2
CASSLDQNYGYTF
TGTGCCAGCAGCTTGGATCAAAACTATGGCTACACCTTC
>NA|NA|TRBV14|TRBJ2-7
CASSQRSSGLPRSYEQYF
TGTGCCAGCAGCCAACGTTCTTCGGGACTTCCACGCTCCTACGAGCAGTACTTC
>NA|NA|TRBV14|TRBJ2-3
CASSQENLGIYTDTQYF
TGTGCCAGCAGCCAAGAGAATTTGGGCATTTACACAGATACGCAGTATTTT
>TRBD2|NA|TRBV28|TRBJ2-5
CASGGLAGAGETQYF
TGTGCCAGCGGAGGACTAGCGGGGGCAGGGGAGACCCAGTACTTC
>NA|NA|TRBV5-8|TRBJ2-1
CASSIVAQQFF
TGTGCCAGCAGCATAGTCGCACAGCAGTTCTTC
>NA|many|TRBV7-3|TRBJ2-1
CASSASKSSYNEQFF
TGTGCCAGCAGCGCAAGTAAAAGCTCCTACAATGAGCAGTTCTTC
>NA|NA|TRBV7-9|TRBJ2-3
CASSYLLTRDDTQYF
TGTGCCAGCAGCTACCTCCTCACCCGGGACGATACGCAGTATTTT
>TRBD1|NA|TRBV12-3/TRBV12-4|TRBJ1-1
CASSLQGENTEAFF
TGTGCCAGCAGCCTACAGGGGGAGAACACTGAAGCTTTCTTT
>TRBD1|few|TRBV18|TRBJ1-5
CASSPRTGVNQPQHF
TGTGCCAGCTCACCACGGACAGGGGTTAACCAGCCCCAGCATTTT
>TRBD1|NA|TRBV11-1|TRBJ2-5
CASSWPGTGETQYF
TGTGCCAGCAGCTGGCCCGGGACAGGGGAGACCCAGTACTTC
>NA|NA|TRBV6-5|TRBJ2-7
CASSWTGDAYEQYF
TGTGCCAGCAGTTGGACCGGGGACGCCTACGAGCAGTACTTC
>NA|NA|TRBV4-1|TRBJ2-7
CASSQDTVAGGGKSYEQYF
TGCGCCAGCAGCCAAGATACAGTTGCGGGCGGAGGCAAATCCTACGAGCAGTACTTC
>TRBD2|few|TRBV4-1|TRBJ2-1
CASSQDMGLAGDEQFF
TGCGCCAGCAGCCAAGATATGGGACTAGCGGGGGATGAGCAGTTCTTC
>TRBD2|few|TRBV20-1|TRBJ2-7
CSAHPTSGGYEQYF
TGCAGTGCTCACCCCACTAGCGGGGGTTACGAGCAGTACTTC
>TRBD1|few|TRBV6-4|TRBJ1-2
CATQGVEGYTF
TGTGCCACCCAGGGGGTAGAGGGCTACACCTTC
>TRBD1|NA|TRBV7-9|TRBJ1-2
CASSAGTGLSYTF
TGTGCCAGCAGCGCCGGGACAGGGCTTAGCTACACCTTC
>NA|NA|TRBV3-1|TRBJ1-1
CASAMGGSGTEAFF
TGTGCCAGCGCAATGGGAGGGAGTGGCACTGAAGCTTTCTTT
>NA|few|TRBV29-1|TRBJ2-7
CSALEADLSYEQYF
TGCAGCGCCTTGGAGGCAGACCTCTCCTACGAGCAGTACTTC
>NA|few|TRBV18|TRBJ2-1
CASSSDSGNEQFF
TGTGCCAGCTCCTCTGACTCAGGTAATGAGCAGTTCTTC
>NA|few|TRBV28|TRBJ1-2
CASSLGWGSGPDYGYTF
TGTGCCAGCAGTTTAGGGTGGGGGTCCGGGCCTGACTATGGCTACACCTTC
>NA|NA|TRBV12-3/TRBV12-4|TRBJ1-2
CASSPKDDYGYTF
TGTGCCAGCAGTCCCAAGGACGACTATGGCTACACCTTC
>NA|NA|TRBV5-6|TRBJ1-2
CASSLGGITGPTNYGYTF
TGTGCCAGCAGCTTGGGGGGAATTACGGGACCCACTAACTATGGCTACACCTTC
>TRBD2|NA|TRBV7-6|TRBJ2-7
CASSTTSGVYEQYF
TGTGCCAGCAGCACGACTAGCGGGGTATACGAGCAGTACTTC
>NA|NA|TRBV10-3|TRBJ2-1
CAISEGQAGNEQFF
TGTGCCATCAGTGAAGGTCAAGCTGGGAATGAGCAGTTCTTC
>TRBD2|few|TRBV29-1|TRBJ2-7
CSVDTKGGNEQYF
TGCAGCGTAGATACTAAGGGAGGGAACGAGCAGTACTTC
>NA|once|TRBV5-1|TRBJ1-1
CASSSTGAKNTEAFF
TGCGCCAGCAGCTCGACCGGGGCGAAAAACACTGAAGCTTTCTTT